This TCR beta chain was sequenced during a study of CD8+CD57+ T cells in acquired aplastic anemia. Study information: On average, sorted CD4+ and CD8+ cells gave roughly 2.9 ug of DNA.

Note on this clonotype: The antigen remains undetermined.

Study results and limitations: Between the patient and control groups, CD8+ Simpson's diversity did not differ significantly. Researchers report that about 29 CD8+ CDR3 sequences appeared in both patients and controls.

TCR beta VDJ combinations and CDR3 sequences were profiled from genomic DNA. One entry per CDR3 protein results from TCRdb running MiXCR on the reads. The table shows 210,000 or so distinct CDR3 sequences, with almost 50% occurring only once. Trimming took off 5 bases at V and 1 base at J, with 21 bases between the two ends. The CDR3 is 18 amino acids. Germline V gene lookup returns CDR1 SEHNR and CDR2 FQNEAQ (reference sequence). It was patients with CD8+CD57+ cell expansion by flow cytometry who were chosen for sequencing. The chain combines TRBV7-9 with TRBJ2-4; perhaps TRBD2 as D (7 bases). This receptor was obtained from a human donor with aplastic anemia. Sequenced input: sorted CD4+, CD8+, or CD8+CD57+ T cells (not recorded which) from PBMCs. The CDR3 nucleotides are TGTGCCAGCAGCCCAAGGGGGGGGGGGCAGGAGGCCAAAAACATTCAGTACTTC. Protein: CASSPRGGGQEAKNIQYF.